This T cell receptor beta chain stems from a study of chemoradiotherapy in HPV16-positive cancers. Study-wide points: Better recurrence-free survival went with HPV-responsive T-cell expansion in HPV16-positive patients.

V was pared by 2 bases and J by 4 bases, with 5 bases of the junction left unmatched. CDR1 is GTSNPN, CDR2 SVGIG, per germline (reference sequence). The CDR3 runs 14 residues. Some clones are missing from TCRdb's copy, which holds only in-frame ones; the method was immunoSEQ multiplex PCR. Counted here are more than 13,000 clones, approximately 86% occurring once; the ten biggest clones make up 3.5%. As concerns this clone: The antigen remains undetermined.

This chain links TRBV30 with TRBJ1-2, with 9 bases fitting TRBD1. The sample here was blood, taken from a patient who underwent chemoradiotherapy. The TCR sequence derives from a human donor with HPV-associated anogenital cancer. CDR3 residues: CAWSMTGGVYGYTF. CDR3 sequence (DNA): TGTGCCTGGAGTATGACAGGGGGGGTCTATGGCTACACCTTC.